Listed below are T cell receptor beta chains from one sample, sequenced in a study of CD8 T cells in Susac syndrome. TCRdb redid the calling of the immunoSEQ multiplex PCR reads with MiXCR, one entry per CDR3 protein. The table has about 300,000 distinct CDR3 sequences, about 82% seen once. The sample taken for sequencing was CD8+ T cells from PBMCs. Receptors were obtained from a human donor with multiple sclerosis. The CDR3 runs from the conserved cysteine through the conserved F or W. D genes are given only for firm matches. Clone size is stated in some rows and not others, as once, few, many or a class when expanded.

abundance,d_gene,v_gene,j_gene,CDR3nt,CDR3aa
.,TRBD2,TRBV5-6,TRBJ2-1,TGTGCCAGCAGCTTGGCTTCGCGCGGGAGGGCCAATGAGCAGTTCTTC,CASSLASRGRANEQFF
.,TRBD1,TRBV7-9,TRBJ1-1,TGTGCCAGCAGCAACAGGGGAGGAGCATGGCTGGAAGCTTTCTTT,CASSNRGGAWLEAFF
once,.,TRBV6-2/TRBV6-3,TRBJ2-4,TGTGCCAGCAGTCCAACCTCCCCCAAAAACATTCAGTACTTC,CASSPTSPKNIQYF
.,.,TRBV6-5,TRBJ1-2,TGTGCCAGCAGTTACTCCGGATTGCACTACACCTTC,CASSYSGLHYTF
.,.,TRBV27,TRBJ2-7,TGTGCCAGCAGTTTAGGATCCAGGGCCTACGAGCAGTACTTC,CASSLGSRAYEQYF
.,TRBD1,TRBV7-9,TRBJ1-1,TGTGCCAGCAGTTCTTTCCTCACAGGGGGCACTGAAGCTTTCTTT,CASSSFLTGGTEAFF
.,.,TRBV7-2,TRBJ2-5,TGTGCCAGCACCGACAGTACGACTGTGGTGGCCCAGTACTTC,CASTDSTTVVAQYF
.,.,TRBV5-6,TRBJ2-1,TGTGCCAGCAGCTTGTCGTCCGGACTCTCCTACAATGAGCAGTTCTTC,CASSLSSGLSYNEQFF
once,TRBD2,TRBV28,TRBJ2-1,TGTGCCAGCAGTCGGGGGACTAGCGGAGGGGATGAGCAGTTCTTC,CASSRGTSGGDEQFF
once,.,TRBV5-4,TRBJ1-1,TGTGCCAGCAGCCTAACCCCGTCTGAAGCTTTCTTT,CASSLTPSEAFF
once,.,TRBV21-1,TRBJ2-2,TGTGCCAGCAGCAGCCTCCTCACAGGGGGTCCCGGGGAGCTGTTTTTT,CASSSLLTGGPGELFF
.,TRBD1,TRBV7-9,TRBJ2-7,TGTGCCAGCAGCTTTACAGGACAGGGGAGAAACGAGCAGTACTTC,CASSFTGQGRNEQYF
.,.,TRBV5-6,TRBJ2-7,TGTGCCAGCAGCTTGTCAGCCGAGCAGTACTTC,CASSLSAEQYF
.,TRBD1,TRBV28,TRBJ1-2,TGTGCCAGCAGTGACGTTGCGGGACAGGACTATGGCTACACCTTC,CASSDVAGQDYGYTF
once,.,TRBV5-4,TRBJ2-1,TGTGCCAGCAGCGACCCGAAGAGCTCCTACAATGAGCAGTTCTTC,CASSDPKSSYNEQFF
.,TRBD2,TRBV6-1,TRBJ2-2,TGTGCCAGCAACCCCATAGCGGGGGCGAACACCGGGGAGCTGTTTTTT,CASNPIAGANTGELFF
once,.,TRBV7-6,TRBJ2-7,TGTGCCAGCAGCTTAGCCGTGGAGTACGAGCAGTACTTC,CASSLAVEYEQYF
many,.,TRBV4-3,TRBJ1-5,TGCGCCAGCAGCCAAGAGATAGAGAATCAGCCCCAGCATTTT,CASSQEIENQPQHF